The T cell receptor beta chain under discussion was sequenced for a study of blood T cell repertoires in COVID-19. Study as a whole: Spain, Italy and the United States supplied samples that represented acute and convalescent COVID-19. Sample material is recorded as cDNA or gDNA derived from T cells, B-cell-depleted T cells, or PBMCs.

The authors' processing: Estimates of nucleated cell counts were drawn from the amplification of reference gene primers. Here immunoSEQ multiplex PCR was the method, and the copy in TCRdb shows in-frame clones only, minus some. V, J and clone size were drawn from that table, and D and trimming were deduced from the DNA. The sample carries roughly 160,000 clones, approximately 77% recorded once. Trimming took 5 bases from V and 1 from J; bases not matched to a gene: 3. The CDR3 has 14 amino acids. The germline V gene has CDR1 SGHAT and CDR2 FQNNGV. The rearrangement links TRBV11-2 to TRBJ1-1, with 8 positions matching TRBD1. Sequencing input: peripheral blood. The clonotype originates from a woman aged 80 or over with active or convalescent COVID-19. CDR3 DNA: TGTGCCAGCAGCCCCGACAGGGGGAACACTGAAGCTTTCTTT. This sequence encodes CASSPDRGNTEAFF. Full variable domain (rest looked up from reference TRBV11-2 and TRBJ1-1): EAGVAQSPRYKIIEKRQSVAFWCNPISGHATLYWYQQILGQGPKLLIQFQNNGVVDDSQLPKDRFSAERLKGVDSTLKIQPAKLEDSAVYLCASSPDRGNTEAFFGQGTRLTVV.